Sequencing of this T cell receptor beta chain was carried out in a study of OX40 agonist ivuxolimab in advanced cancers. Study-wide background: Patients with hepatocellular carcinoma, melanoma, renal cell or head and neck cancer made up the dose-escalation patients. Study findings and constraints: Clones of CD4+ and CD8+ blood T cells grew by week 6 at doses of 0.1 to 3.0 mg/kg.

Germline CDR1 MNHEY, CDR2 SMNVEV (reference sequence). V dropped 5 bases and J dropped 5 bases, with 15 bases sitting between them. The CDR3 sequence is 15 residues long. A remark on this clone: The antigen remains undetermined.

The table came from immunoSEQ multiplex PCR; TCRdb's copy has only in-frame clones and leaves some out. This table has about 72,000 clones, roughly 80% appearing once. Sample: CD4+ or CD8+ T cells sorted from blood, taken in a trial of the OX40 agonist ivuxolimab. The sequence came from an adult with an advanced solid tumor such as melanoma, head and neck, liver or kidney cancer. The chain carries TRBV27 and TRBJ1-4, with no clear D. The CDR3 region is CASSLRPWENEKLFF. The CDR3 DNA follows: TGTGCCAGCAGTCTCCGCCCGTGGGAGAATGAAAAACTGTTTTTT.